What follows are 10 T cell receptor beta chains derived from one specimen sequenced in a study of regulatory T cells in long-lasting Graves disease. Time point in this sample: persistent/refractory GD, antithyroid drugs over 5 years with positive TRAb. Extracted PBMC RNA gave rise to the TCR library. CDR3-region Arm-PCR and iRepertoire HTBI primers produced the TCR beta libraries. TCRdb re-called the multiplex PCR reads through MiXCR, storing one row per CDR3 protein. The data hold a few hundred thousand distinct CDR3 sequences, with less than 25% observed a single time. The material was peripheral blood mononuclear cells (PBMCs), obtained when the disease was refractory, from a patient treated with antithyroid drugs. These receptors were collected from a female donor with Graves disease.

There are a few counts of this clonotype. V gene TRBV6-1 combines with J gene TRBJ2-1; 10 bases align to TRBD2. The length of the CDR3 is 17 residues. V lost 7 bases, J lost 1 base, and 10 bases stayed unmatched. Per germline, CDR1 MNHNS and CDR2 SASEGT. In DNA form, the CDR3 reads TGTGCCAGCAATAATGGTGATAGCGGGGGGTCCTACAATGAGCAGTTCTTC. Encoded protein: CASNNGDSGGSYNEQFF.

This clonotype appeared a few times. The rearrangement uses TRBV18 and TRBJ1-2, with D tentatively TRBD1 (5 bases). V was cut by 3 bases and J by 6 bases, with 20 bases left in between. This CDR3 region has 16 residues. CDR1 is KGHSH and CDR2 is LQKENI in the germline V gene. The CDR3 DNA sequence: TGTGCCAGCTCACCCGAGCTCAACCTCGGGGGGGATGGCTACACCTTC. Translated, it gives CASSPELNLGGDGYTF. Variable domain in full (rest from reference TRBV18 and TRBJ1-2): NAGVMQNPRHLVRRRGQEARLRCSPMKGHSHVYWYRQLPEEGLKFMVYLQKENIIDESGMPKERFSAEFPKEGPSILRIQQVVRGDSAAYFCASSPELNLGGDGYTFGSGTRLTVV.

The gene calls are TRBV29-1 and TRBJ1-1, with D possibly TRBD1 on 5 matching bases. The CDR3 spans 11 residues. CDR1 is SQVTM and CDR2 is ANQGSEA in the germline V gene. The CDR3 is CSAVWGSEAFF. CDR3 bases: TGCAGTGCCGTGTGGGGGTCTGAAGCTTTCTTT. Together with reference TRBV29-1 and TRBJ1-1, the CDR3 gives the full variable domain: SAVISQKPSRDICQRGTSLTIQCQVDSQVTMMFWYRQQPGQSLTLIATANQGSEATYESGFVIDKFPISRPNLTFSTLTVSNMSPEDSSIYLCSAVWGSEAFFGQGTRLTVV.

The V and J genes are TRBV18 and TRBJ1-2, with D possibly matching TRBD1 (5 bases). There are 15 residues in the CDR3. Trimming stripped 0 bases from V and 4 bases from J, with 12 bases between. From germline, CDR1 is KGHSH and CDR2 LQKENI. CDR3 coding DNA: TGTGCCAGCTCACCACCGTCACAGGAGCTCTATGGCTACACCTTC. Residues: CASSPPSQELYGYTF.

This clonotype appeared many times. The chain links TRBV15 to TRBJ2-6, with 10 bases that match TRBD1. From germline, CDR1 is LNHNV and CDR2 YYDKDF (reference sequence). Trimming cost V 8 bases and J 1 base; bases outside gene matches: 5. This CDR3 contains 16 residues. Here the CDR3 DNA reads TGTGCCACCGGGGACAGGGGATGGTCTGGGGCCAACGTCCTGACTTTC. Translating gives CATGDRGWSGANVLTF.

This clonotype has a count of ten or more. The V call is TRBV27, the J call TRBJ2-7; no clear D gene. The CDR3 loop spans 14 amino acids. Germline values: CDR1 MNHEY, CDR2 SMNVEV (reference sequence). Trimming cost V 2 bases and J 2 bases, with 10 bases left between them. CDR3 loop: CASSLRRGAYEQYF. The DNA for the CDR3 is TGTGCCAGCAGTTTAAGACGCGGTGCCTACGAGCAGTACTTC.

The chain is built from TRBV14 and TRBJ2-2; no definite D call. The germline V and J ends were trimmed by 1 base and 4 bases, with 7 bases remaining between them. The germline gives CDR1 SGHDN, CDR2 FVKESK. The CDR3 totals 14 residues. The DNA for the CDR3 is TGTGCCAGCAGCCAAGTGTCCAGCACCGGGGAGCTGTTTTTT. It codes for CASSQVSSTGELFF.

In this sample, this clonotype turned up a few times. The genes are TRBV28 and TRBJ1-3; TRBD1 matches 12 bases. This CDR3 region has 20 residues. The V gene's germline CDR1 is MDHEN and CDR2 SYDVKM. The J segment lost 0 bases and the V segment lost 5 bases, leaving 14 bases of the junction unmatched. CDR3 residues: CASSLIWGQGAKYSGNTIYF. The CDR3 bases are TGTGCCAGCAGTCTAATTTGGGGACAGGGGGCGAAATACTCTGGAAACACCATATATTTT.

The chain has TRBV20-1 and TRBJ2-2, with TRBD2 matching 15 bases. The V segment lost 1 base and the J segment 13 bases; nucleotides outside the gene matches: 7. This CDR3 has 15 amino acids. Germline V CDR1 and CDR2: DFQATT, SNEGSKA (reference sequence). The CDR3 region is CSARGGLAGGRGLFF. DNA for the CDR3: TGCAGTGCTAGAGGAGGACTAGCGGGAGGGCGGGGGCTGTTTTTT.

Ten or more counts support this clonotype. The chain uses TRBV12-3 or TRBV12-4 and TRBJ1-5; unclear D gene. Trimming took off 3 bases at V and 7 bases at J, with 22 bases between the two ends. The CDR3 loop spans 17 amino acids. CDR3 loop: CASSFQQVESLVQPQHF. The CDR3 nucleotides are TGTGCCAGCAGTTTCCAGCAGGTCGAATCCCTGGTGCAGCCCCAGCATTTT.